This T cell receptor (beta chain) was obtained from a study of vaccination and CD4 T cells after COVID-19. About this clonotype itself: What it binds is unknown.

Treatment of the sample: approximately nine-day PBMC culture with coronavirus spike peptide pools or control peptides (ViraFEST assay). Trimming took off 1 base at V and 8 bases at J, with 14 bases between the two ends. This CDR3 comprises 14 residues. Germline V gene sequence: CDR1 SNHLY, CDR2 FYNNEI. Cultured CD4+ T cell DNA was sequenced using the Oncomine TCR Beta short-read assay. TCRdb used MiXCR to reprocess the PCR reads, holding one entry per CDR3 protein. The sample has approximately 12,000 distinct CDR3 sequences; approximately 60% are singletons. The source is a human donor who had recovered from COVID-19. Sequences were obtained from CD4+ T cells from blood, cultured in vitro. V usage is TRBV2 and J usage is TRBJ1-2; a possible D gene is TRBD1 (5 bases). CDR3 sequence reads: CASSEVYRSLGYTF. CDR3 bases: TGTGCCAGCAGTGAAGTTTACAGGTCGTTGGGCTACACCTTC.